This T cell receptor beta chain was documented in a study of T cell changes during pregnancy in multiple sclerosis. Profiled with immunoSEQ multiplex PCR; TCRdb holds only in-frame clones, not every one. There are tens of thousands of clones in the sample; 75% to 95% occur only once, and about 6.3% lies in the top ten. The starting material was CD8+ T cells from peripheral blood mononuclear cells, obtained in the second trimester of pregnancy. This TCR derives from a female donor with multiple sclerosis, enrolled in a pregnancy study.

CDR3 nucleotide sequence: TGTGCCAGCAGCCAAGGGGAGGGGAGGGGCACAGATACGCAGTATTTT. Encoded protein: CASSQGEGRGTDTQYF. The rearrangement uses TRBV13 and TRBJ2-3; 7 nucleotides match TRBD2. The length of the CDR3 is 16 residues. J lost 1 base, V lost 5 bases, and 9 bases had no gene match. In germline, CDR1 is PRHDT, CDR2 FYEKMQ (reference sequence).